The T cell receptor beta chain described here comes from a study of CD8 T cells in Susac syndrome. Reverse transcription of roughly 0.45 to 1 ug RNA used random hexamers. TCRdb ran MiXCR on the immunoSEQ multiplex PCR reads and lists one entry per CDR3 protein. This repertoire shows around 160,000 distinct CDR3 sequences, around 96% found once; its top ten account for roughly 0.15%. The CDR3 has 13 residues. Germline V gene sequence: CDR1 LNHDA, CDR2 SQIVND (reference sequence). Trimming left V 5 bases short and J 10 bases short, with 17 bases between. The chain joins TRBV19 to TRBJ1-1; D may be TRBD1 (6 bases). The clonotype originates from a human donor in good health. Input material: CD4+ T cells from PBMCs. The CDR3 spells CASSGGRGLGAFF. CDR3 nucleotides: TGTGCCAGTAGTGGGGGCAGGGGCCTGGGAGCTTTCTTT.